A selection of T cell receptor beta chains follows, all from one sample in a study of shared clonotypes between healthy human individuals. Assay: immunoSEQ multiplex PCR; the TCRdb copy retains only in-frame clones and omits some. The table includes more than 2,000,000 clones, around 90% detected once. The sequenced sample was naive CD4+ T cells sorted from blood. The source is a man aged 18 to 35 in good health. The CDR3 runs from the conserved cysteine through the conserved F or W. Each record gives: CDR3 protein, J gene, V gene.

CASSLWEDRDLRQYF,TRBJ2-7,TRBV7-6
CASSVQLSSYNEQFF,TRBJ2-1,TRBV9
CASSVGKGANYGYTF,TRBJ1-2,TRBV9
CASRPTGEKGGYGYTF,TRBJ1-2,TRBV19
CASSLNGDSHGYTF,TRBJ1-2,TRBV7-2
CASSSAGGTEAFF,TRBJ1-1,TRBV5-4
CASTSRGSYNSPLHF,TRBJ1-6,TRBV19
CSVAAVNTGELFF,TRBJ2-2,TRBV29-1
CASSRPGTNEKLFF,TRBJ1-4,TRBV18
CAQRVAGGTGELFF,TRBJ2-2,TRBV30
CASTADGTGANVLTF,TRBJ2-6,TRBV19
CASSWGLLNEQFF,TRBJ2-1,TRBV6-6
CASSVRDRISNTGELFF,TRBJ2-2,TRBV9
CASRQAGSRLGQDNEKLFF,TRBJ1-4,TRBV4-1
CASSLLAYHSPSTDTQYF,TRBJ2-3,TRBV27
CASSLPLNNSPLHF,TRBJ1-6,TRBV11-3
CASSLTTGMGYEQYF,TRBJ2-7,TRBV7-2
CASSLGTWYEQYF,TRBJ2-7,TRBV7-2
CASRDRPNYGYTF,TRBJ1-2,TRBV2
CASKATSGWGSYEQYF,TRBJ2-7,TRBV19
CASTERQGNYGYTF,TRBJ1-2,TRBV6-1
CASSLGVGTSGRAVDEQYF,TRBJ2-7,TRBV7-2
CASSSWWGTNEKLFF,TRBJ1-4,TRBV5-5
CASSSAGGNYEQYF,TRBJ2-7,TRBV7-2
CASSAVGTGTGANVLTF,TRBJ2-6,TRBV9
CASSYSPGQRNTEAFF,TRBJ1-1,TRBV6-6
CASSGDRDNQPQHF,TRBJ1-5,TRBV2
CASSKAQQYF,TRBJ2-7,TRBV21-1
CAWSATGGNNSPLHF,TRBJ1-6,TRBV30
CASSSTGDKGEKLFF,TRBJ1-4,TRBV5-1
CASSRGGLAKSDTQYF,TRBJ2-3,TRBV4-3
CASSLTGEPPLHF,TRBJ1-6,TRBV5-4
CASTMGRELTDTQYF,TRBJ2-3,TRBV19
CASSDRGGIGELFF,TRBJ2-2,TRBV10-1
CASSPYGGQGKYEQYF,TRBJ2-7,TRBV28
CASSLTGVLYNEQFF,TRBJ2-1,TRBV5-6
CASSLDQRLGQDPYEQYF,TRBJ2-7,TRBV11-2
CASSPGQGNYGYTF,TRBJ1-2,TRBV5-6
CAGSAGGGANVLTF,TRBJ2-6,TRBV7-9
CASSPTSGPNYEQYF,TRBJ2-7,TRBV7-9
CSVRTGGELFF,TRBJ2-2,TRBV29-1
CASGIQQGREQFF,TRBJ2-1,TRBV11-3
CSVEKGGGEQYF,TRBJ2-7,TRBV29-1
CASRRGVEAFF,TRBJ1-1,TRBV19
CASSIGQGGGPQHF,TRBJ1-5,TRBV19
CASSLDGPSNEKLFF,TRBJ1-4,TRBV5-1
CASSRDQGATDTQYF,TRBJ2-3,TRBV5-1
CASSGSGTWGETQYF,TRBJ2-5,TRBV5-1